These 15 T cell receptor beta chains were all obtained from the same sample, sequenced in a study of blood T cell repertoires in COVID-19. Libraries were prepared by immunoSEQ multiplex PCR; TCRdb keeps only in-frame clonotypes and omits some of them. The sample has roughly 140,000 clones; just under 90% are singletons. The sequencing sample was made of peripheral blood. All receptors come from a woman older than 75 with acute or convalescent COVID-19.

A single count supports this clone. J is TRBJ1-1 and V is TRBV6-5, with TRBD1 as a possible D gene (6 bases). V lost 6 bases, J lost 7 bases, and 9 bases lay in between. Germline V gene sequence: CDR1 MNHEY, CDR2 SVGAGI. The CDR3 spans 11 residues. CDR3 sequence: CASSTRGEAFF. The CDR3 region has the DNA TGTGCCAGCAGCACCAGGGGTGAAGCTTTCTTT.

The rearrangement links TRBV2 to TRBJ2-3; 11 nucleotides align to TRBD1. The length of the CDR3 is 17 residues. V gave up 7 bases and J gave up 3 bases; unmatched junction bases: 12. Germline CDR1 and CDR2: SNHLY and FYNNEI. CDR3 sequence reads: CASISWGDRGRTDTQYF. The CDR3 DNA is TGTGCCAGCATTTCCTGGGGGGACAGGGGGAGGACAGATACGCAGTATTTT. The entire variable domain, with the rest obtained from reference TRBV2 and TRBJ2-3, is as follows: EPEVTQTPSHQVTQMGQEVILRCVPISNHLYFYWYRQILGQKVEFLVSFYNNEISEKSEIFDDQFSVERPDGSNFTLKIRSTKLEDSAMYFCASISWGDRGRTDTQYFGPGTRLTVL.

The chain carries TRBV9 and TRBJ1-2; TRBD1 aligns across 10 bases. There are 16 residues in the CDR3. Germline loops: CDR1 SGDLS, CDR2 YYNGEE. V was pared by 3 bases and J by 4 bases, with 9 bases of the junction left unmatched. This CDR3 is CASSGTGGGESYGYTF. CDR3 DNA: TGTGCCAGCAGCGGGACAGGGGGTGGTGAAAGCTATGGCTACACCTTC.

The chain employs TRBV15 and TRBJ2-3; 9 nucleotides agree with TRBD2. CDR3 length: 17 residues. Trimming took 0 bases from V and 0 from J; bases not matched to a gene: 4. Germline CDR1 is LNHNV and CDR2 is YYDKDF (reference sequence). CDR3: CATSRDPTSGSTDTQYF. In nucleotides, the CDR3 is TGTGCCACCAGCAGAGATCCGACTAGCGGAAGCACAGATACGCAGTATTTT.

The chain is built from TRBV25-1 and TRBJ1-2; D not resolved. The CDR3 extends over 15 amino acids. Per germline, CDR1 MGHDK and CDR2 SYGVNS. V was pared by 10 bases and J by 2 bases, with 20 bases between. The CDR3 DNA sequence: TGTGCCACCCGAGCGGGTGGGGAAAAAAACTATGGCTACACCTTC. Residues: CATRAGGEKNYGYTF.

The rearrangement links TRBV14 to TRBJ1-4, with TRBD1 matching over 8 bases. V shed 5 bases, J shed 3 bases, and the junction held 5 bases outside the gene matches. Looked up from germline, CDR1 is SGHDN and CDR2 is FVKESK. The CDR3 is 15 amino acids. The CDR3 region is CASSSQGAANEKLFF. CDR3 nucleotides: TGTGCCAGCAGCTCGCAGGGGGCAGCTAATGAAAAACTGTTTTTT.

The chain is built from TRBV7-8 and TRBJ1-1, with 10 bases matching TRBD1. Germline V gene data show CDR1 as SGHVS and CDR2 as FQNEAQ. The CDR3 is made up of 14 amino acids. V trimming: 3 bases; J trimming: 2 bases; junction bases outside the gene matches: 0. DNA of the CDR3: TGTGCCAGCAGCTTGACAGGGGGCAACACTGAAGCTTTCTTT. This translates into CASSLTGGNTEAFF.

The chain recombines TRBV6-5 with TRBJ1-5; TRBD1 is a possible D gene (5 bases). V dropped 8 bases and J dropped 6 bases, with 14 bases sitting between them. The CDR3 contains 13 residues. Germline assignment: CDR1 MNHEY and CDR2 SVGAGI. The CDR3 DNA sequence: TGTGCCAGCTCCCTTGACAGTTTTCAGCCCCAGCATTTT. As protein: CASSLDSFQPQHF.

As to this clone: Other DNA sequences in the sample encode the same CDR3. CDR3 sequence: CASSPRRGSGNTIYF. For the CDR3, the DNA is TGTGCCAGCAGCCCTAGGCGGGGATCCGGAAACACCATATATTTT. The V call is TRBV9, the J call TRBJ1-3; D is ambiguous. Germline CDR1 and CDR2: SGDLS and YYNGEE. Trimming stripped 4 bases from V and 4 bases from J, with 15 bases between. This CDR3 contains 15 residues.

The chain couples TRBV5-4 to TRBJ1-6; TRBD1 matches 7 bases. This CDR3 spans 15 amino acids. Germline CDR1 is SGHNT and CDR2 is YYREEE (reference sequence). Trimming took 4 bases from V and 4 from J; bases not matched to a gene: 5. In nucleotides, the CDR3 is TGTGCCAGCAGCAACGGACAGGAATATAATTCACCCCTCCACTTT. Its protein product is CASSNGQEYNSPLHF. The whole variable domain, filled in from reference TRBV5-4 and TRBJ1-6, reads ETGVTQSPTHLIKTRGQQVTLRCSSQSGHNTVSWYQQALGQGPQFIFQYYREEENGRGNFPPRFSGLQFPNYSSELNVNALELDDSALYLCASSNGQEYNSPLHFGNGTRLTVT.

This clone has just one count. This chain connects TRBV9 to TRBJ2-2; D gene unclear. Trimming cost V 2 bases and J 1 base, with 9 bases left between them. The V gene's germline CDR1 is SGDLS and CDR2 YYNGEE. The CDR3 is made up of 15 amino acids. CDR3 DNA: TGTGCCAGCAGCGTGTCCGCACAGAACACCGGGGAGCTGTTTTTT. Its translation: CASSVSAQNTGELFF.

The V call is TRBV29-1, the J call TRBJ2-1, with unresolved D. From germline, CDR1 is SQVTM and CDR2 ANQGSEA. CDR3 length: 12 amino acids. V was cut by 5 bases and J by 4 bases, with 9 bases left in between. CDR3 loop: CSVSFRYNEQFF. The DNA for the CDR3 is TGCAGCGTTAGTTTTCGGTACAATGAGCAGTTCTTC.

The V call is TRBV11-2, the J call TRBJ1-1; D gene unclear. Germline V CDR1 and CDR2: SGHAT, FQNNGV. V was clipped by 1 base and J by 4 bases, with 7 bases between them. The CDR3 is 13 amino acids. CDR3 in amino acids: CASSLALFTEAFF. CDR3 DNA: TGTGCCAGCAGCTTAGCTCTGTTCACTGAAGCTTTCTTT.

CDR3 DNA: TGCGCCAGCCGGTGGGGGGTCTCCTACGAGCAGTACTTC. Translated, it gives CASRWGVSYEQYF. This chain connects TRBV5-1 to TRBJ2-7, with D possibly being TRBD2 (6 bases). Germline V gene data show CDR1 as SGHRS and CDR2 as YFSETQ. V shed 7 bases and J shed 0 bases, with 11 bases lying between them. CDR3 size: 13 residues. The full variable domain, in which reference TRBV5-1 and TRBJ2-7 provide the parts outside the CDR3, is KAGVTQTPRYLIKTRGQQVTLSCSPISGHRSVSWYQQTPGQGLQFLFEYFSETQRNKGNFPGRFSGRQFSNSRSEMNVSTLELGDSALYLCASRWGVSYEQYFGPGTRLTVT.

The CDR3 loop is CASTSQYTFYTF. CDR3 bases: TGTGCCAGTACCTCGCAGTACACATTCTACACCTTC. The chain carries TRBV19 and TRBJ1-2, with no clear D. The CDR3 is made up of 12 amino acids. The ends were cut back, 7 bases at V and 10 bases at J, with 16 bases in the middle. Germline V gene sequence: CDR1 LNHDA, CDR2 SQIVND (reference sequence). The whole variable domain, remainder taken from reference TRBV19 and TRBJ1-2, is DGGITQSPKYLFRKEGQNVTLSCEQNLNHDAMYWYRQDPGQGLRLIYYSQIVNDFQKGDIAEGYSVSREKKESFPLTVTSAQKNPTAFYLCASTSQYTFYTFGSGTRLTVV.